Reported below is one T cell receptor (beta chain). V gave up 6 bases and J gave up 3 bases, with 18 bases separating them. The germline gives CDR1 MNHEY, CDR2 SMNVEV (reference sequence). The CDR3 spans 16 residues. The protocol was immunoSEQ multiplex PCR, while the TCRdb copy is restricted to in-frame clones and leaves out a portion. The repertoire holds some 20,000 clones, with roughly nine tenths as singletons. These data are taken from a study of T cells in tuberculosis. Latent tuberculosis screening used tuberculin skin test and IGRA at entry. Sequenced input: PBMCs. The origin of this receptor is a donor aged 10-35 years with latent tuberculosis or without tuberculosis infection. The chain has TRBV27 and TRBJ1-5; tentatively, D is TRBD1 (5 bases). DNA of the CDR3: TGTGCCAGCAGCGAAACGGGGGGATCCCCCAATCAGCCCCAGCATTTT. Its protein product is CASSETGGSPNQPQHF.